This entry is about one T cell receptor (beta chain). Its binding antigen is unknown. The record has no base qualities; no much larger clone is one base away. This record comes from a study of T cell repertoires in cytomegalovirus infection (dated by TCRdb to about 2019). Turning to the overall study: Donor HLA type was relevant to the analysis, because carriage of CMV infection together with the matching HLA type was indicated by public TCR beta signatures. Here is what the overall study found, with its caveats: Cumulative frequency of public TCR beta family members discriminated carriers of CMV infection plus the relevant HLA type in this cohort and an independent approximately 340-donor cohort. The ex vivo response was dominated by HLA-C-restricted CMV-specific TCR beta clonotypes, and the single most frequent clonotype in two of eight donors was supplied by these HLA-C-restricted clonotypes.

Sequenced on an Illumina HiSeq 1500. The public reads were quality trimmed at Q25 with fastp and then assembled into clones with MiXCR by TCRdb, keeping productive beta chains. CDR3 protein sequences are deduplicated, and each keeps its most common genes and DNA. This sample has some 700,000 distinct CDR3 sequences in its table, and about 40% of those were observed once. 2.5% to 3.5% of the sample is held by the ten biggest clonotypes. CDR1 and CDR2 are drawn from the germline V gene (reference sequence): SGHKS, YYEKEE. From its cysteine to its phenylalanine, the CDR3 spans 16 amino acids. Just CDR3 DNA is preserved here, 48 bases in frame from base 1. Trimming leaves V shorter by 0 bases and J shorter by 2 bases, with the junction holding 7 bases beyond the gene matches.

Sequencing input: PBMCs. This TCR was recovered from a human donor in good health (CMV status not recorded). Some clones in this sample may be carry-over from other donors' samples. The sequence joins TRBV5-5 to TRBJ2-7; 8 middle bases align to TRBD2. CDR3 sequence: CASSLATGGLTYEQYF. DNA sequence: TGTGCCAGCAGCTTGGCCACGGGGGGGTTGACCTACGAGCAGTACTTC.